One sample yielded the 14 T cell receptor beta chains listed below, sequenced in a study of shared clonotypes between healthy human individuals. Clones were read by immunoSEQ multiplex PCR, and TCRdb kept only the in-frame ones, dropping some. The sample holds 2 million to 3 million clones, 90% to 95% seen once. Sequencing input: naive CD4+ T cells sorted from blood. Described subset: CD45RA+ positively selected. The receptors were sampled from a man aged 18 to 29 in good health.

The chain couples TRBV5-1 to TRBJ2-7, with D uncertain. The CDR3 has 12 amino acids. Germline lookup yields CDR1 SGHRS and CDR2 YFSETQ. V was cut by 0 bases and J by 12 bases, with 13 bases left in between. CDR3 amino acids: CASSLAGQETYF. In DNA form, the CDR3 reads TGCGCCAGCAGCTTGGCCGGGCAGGAAACGTACTTC.

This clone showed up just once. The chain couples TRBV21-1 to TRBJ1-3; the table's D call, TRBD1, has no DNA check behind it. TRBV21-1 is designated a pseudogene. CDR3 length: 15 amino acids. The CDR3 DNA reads TGTGCCAGCAGCAAAGGACAGGGGCGAGGAAACACCATATATTTT. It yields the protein CASSKGQGRGNTIYF.

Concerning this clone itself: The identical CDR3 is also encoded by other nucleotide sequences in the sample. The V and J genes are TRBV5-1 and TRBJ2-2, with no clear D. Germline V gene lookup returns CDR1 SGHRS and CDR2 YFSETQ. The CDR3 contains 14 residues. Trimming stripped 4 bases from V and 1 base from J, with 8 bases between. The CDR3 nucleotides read TGCGCCAGCAGCCTTCGACAGAACACCGGGGAGCTGTTTTTT. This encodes CASSLRQNTGELFF. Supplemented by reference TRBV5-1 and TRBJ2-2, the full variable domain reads KAGVTQTPRYLIKTRGQQVTLSCSPISGHRSVSWYQQTPGQGLQFLFEYFSETQRNKGNFPGRFSGRQFSNSRSEMNVSTLELGDSALYLCASSLRQNTGELFFGEGSRLTVL.

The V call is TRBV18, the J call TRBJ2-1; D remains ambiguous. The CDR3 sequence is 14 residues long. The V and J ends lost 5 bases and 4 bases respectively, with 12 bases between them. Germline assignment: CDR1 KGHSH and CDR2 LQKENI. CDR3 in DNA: TGTGCCAGCTCATCCCAGGCAGTGTACAATGAGCAGTTCTTC. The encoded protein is CASSSQAVYNEQFF.

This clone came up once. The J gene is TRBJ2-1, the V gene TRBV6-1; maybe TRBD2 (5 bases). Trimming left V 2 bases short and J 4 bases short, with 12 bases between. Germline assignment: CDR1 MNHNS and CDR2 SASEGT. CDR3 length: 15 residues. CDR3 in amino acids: CASSEPSSKYNEQFF. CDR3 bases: TGTGCCAGCAGTGAACCTAGCTCCAAATACAATGAGCAGTTCTTC.

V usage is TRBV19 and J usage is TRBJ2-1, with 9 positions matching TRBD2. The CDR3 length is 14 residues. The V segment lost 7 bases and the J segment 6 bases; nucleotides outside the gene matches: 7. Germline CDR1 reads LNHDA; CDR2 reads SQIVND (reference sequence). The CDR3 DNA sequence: TGTGCCAGTAAGGCGGGGGGGCCGGGCAATGAGCAGTTCTTC. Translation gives CASKAGGPGNEQFF.

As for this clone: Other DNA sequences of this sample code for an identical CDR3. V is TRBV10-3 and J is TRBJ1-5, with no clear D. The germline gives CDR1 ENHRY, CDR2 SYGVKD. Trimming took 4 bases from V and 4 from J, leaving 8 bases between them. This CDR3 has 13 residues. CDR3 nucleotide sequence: TGTGCCATCAGTGGGACGGGGAATCAGCCCCAGCATTTT. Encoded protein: CAISGTGNQPQHF.

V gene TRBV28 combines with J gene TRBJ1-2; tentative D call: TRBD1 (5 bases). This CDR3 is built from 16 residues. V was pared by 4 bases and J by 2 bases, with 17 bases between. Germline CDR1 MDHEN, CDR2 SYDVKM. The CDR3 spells CASSSASGTGNYGYTF. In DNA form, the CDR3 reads TGTGCCAGCAGTTCGGCTTCCGGGACTGGGAACTATGGCTACACCTTC.

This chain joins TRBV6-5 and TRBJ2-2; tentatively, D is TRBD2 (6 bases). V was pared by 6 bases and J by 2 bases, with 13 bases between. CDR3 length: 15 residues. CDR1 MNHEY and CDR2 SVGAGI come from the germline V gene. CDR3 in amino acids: CASSTGRSNTGELFF. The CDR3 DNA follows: TGTGCCAGCAGCACCGGGAGAAGTAACACCGGGGAGCTGTTTTTT.

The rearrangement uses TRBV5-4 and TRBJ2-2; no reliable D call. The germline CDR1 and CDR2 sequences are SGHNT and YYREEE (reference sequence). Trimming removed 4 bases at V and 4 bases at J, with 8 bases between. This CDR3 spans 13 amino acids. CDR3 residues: CASSDPGTGELFF. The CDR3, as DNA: TGTGCCAGCAGCGACCCTGGCACCGGGGAGCTGTTTTTT.

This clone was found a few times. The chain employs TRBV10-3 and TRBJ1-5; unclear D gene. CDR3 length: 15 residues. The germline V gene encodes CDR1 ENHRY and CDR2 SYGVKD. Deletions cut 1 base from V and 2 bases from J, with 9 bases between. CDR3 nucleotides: TGTGCCATCAGTGAGTTTAGGGAACGCAATCAGCCCCAGCATTTT. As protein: CAISEFRERNQPQHF.

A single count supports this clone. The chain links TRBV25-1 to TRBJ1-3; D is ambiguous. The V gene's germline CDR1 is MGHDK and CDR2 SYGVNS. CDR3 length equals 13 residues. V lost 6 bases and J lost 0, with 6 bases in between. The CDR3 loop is CASRPHSGNTIYF. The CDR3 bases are TGTGCCAGCAGACCTCACTCTGGAAACACCATATATTTT.

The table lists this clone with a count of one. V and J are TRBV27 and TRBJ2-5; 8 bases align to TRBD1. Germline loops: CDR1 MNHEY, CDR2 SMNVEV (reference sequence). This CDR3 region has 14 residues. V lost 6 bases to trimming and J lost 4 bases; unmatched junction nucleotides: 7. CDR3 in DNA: TGTGCCAGCAGCTACGACAGGGGAGTAGAGACCCAGTACTTC. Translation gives CASSYDRGVETQYF.

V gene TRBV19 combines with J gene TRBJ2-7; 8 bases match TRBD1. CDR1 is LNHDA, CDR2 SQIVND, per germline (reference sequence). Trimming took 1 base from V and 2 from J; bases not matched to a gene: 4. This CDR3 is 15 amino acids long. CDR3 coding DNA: TGTGCCAGTAGTATAGGTTTACAGGGGGCCTACGAGCAGTACTTC. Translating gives CASSIGLQGAYEQYF.